The present entry profiles one T cell receptor beta chain with its context. No antigen is known for it. This entry is derived from a study of CXCR3-negative and CXCR3-positive naive CD8 T cells. The method, 5' RACE with UMI labels, was used to prepare the TRB cDNA libraries. After re-calling the 5' RACE reads, TCRdb lists one entry per CDR3 protein, DNA absent. The sample features tens of thousands of distinct CDR3 sequences, with roughly 1.6% in its top ten. Each CD8+ T cell subset was sorted in triplicate, around 300,000 cells each. Study findings and constraints: TRBV-TRBJ usage matched between naive CXCR3-negative and CXCR3-positive cells but not between memory cells.

The sequence was collected from a human donor in good health. Some clones in this sample may be carry-over from other donors' samples. The sequenced sample was naive CXCR3- CD8+ T cells from blood. Stated subset: CD45RO-CCR7+CD27+CD95- naive CD8+ T cells lacking CXCR3 (TNR3-).

The CDR3 loop reads CASSLGTGTEAFF. The chain employs TRBV7-6 and TRBJ1-1; TCRdb's D call, TRBD1, is unchecked because there is no DNA. Germline V gene sequence: CDR1 SGHVS, CDR2 FNYEAQ. CDR3 length: 13 amino acids. Full variable domain (rest looked up from reference TRBV7-6 and TRBJ1-1): GAGVSQSPRYKVTKRGQDVALRCDPISGHVSLYWYRQALGQGPEFLTYFNYEAQQDKSGLPNDRFSAERPEGSISTLTIQRTEQRDSAMYRCASSLGTGTEAFFGQGTRLTVV.